The source of this TCR beta chain is a study of cytomegalovirus exposure and HLA in healthy donors. Findings and limits, study-wide: A later analysis associated roughly 15,000 TCR beta sequences with HLA alleles at a 0.05 false discovery rate. Researchers left out some V segments, among them TRBV6-2 and TRBV6-3, as indistinguishable. Testing in vitro showed a few CMV-associated chains specific for CMV antigens. Later analysis indicated greater clonal expansion among HLA-associated TCR beta chains than among equally common other chains.

Germline V gives CDR1 MDHEN, CDR2 SYDVKM. This CDR3 contains 15 residues. The V segment lost 2 bases and the J segment 1 base; nucleotides outside the gene matches: 3. To note about this clone: Its target is not known. At the DNA level, this CDR3 is encoded by other sequences in the same sample as well.

A multiplex PCR was run with 60 Vbeta primers and 13 Jbeta primers. Method: immunoSEQ multiplex PCR; TCRdb's copy keeps in-frame clones and lacks some. The sample spans 100,000 to 150,000 clones; the ten largest clones claim around 1.6%. The chain combines TRBV28 with TRBJ2-3; 7 nucleotides agree with TRBD2. The receptor was isolated from a woman in her forties in good health and CMV-seropositive. What was sequenced was PBMCs. The CDR3 bases are TGTGCCAGCAGTTTAGCGGGAGATCGCACAGATACGCAGTATTTT. This translates into CASSLAGDRTDTQYF.